The 20 T cell receptor beta chains below come from one sample, sequenced in a study of blood T cell repertoires in COVID-19. This table comes from immunoSEQ multiplex PCR, and its TCRdb copy is limited to in-frame clones, with some not included. The table lists some 390,000 clones, approximately 91% of them singletons. Input material: peripheral blood. The receptors come from a woman aged 40 to 50 with COVID-19, enrolled during active disease.

The rearrangement joins TRBV19 to TRBJ2-3; 11 bases align to TRBD2. Germline trimming cut 4 bases from V and 1 base from J; bases unmatched to any gene: 7. CDR3 length equals 17 residues. CDR1 and CDR2 (germline): LNHDA, SQIVND (reference sequence). CDR3 loop: CASSTETLAGGTDTQYF. CDR3 nucleotides: TGTGCCAGTAGTACCGAAACACTAGCGGGGGGCACAGATACGCAGTATTTT. Together with reference TRBV19 and TRBJ2-3, the CDR3 gives the full variable domain: DGGITQSPKYLFRKEGQNVTLSCEQNLNHDAMYWYRQDPGQGLRLIYYSQIVNDFQKGDIAEGYSVSREKKESFPLTVTSAQKNPTAFYLCASSTETLAGGTDTQYFGPGTRLTVL.

This clone was found a few times. The chain joins TRBV6-1 to TRBJ1-3, with TRBD1 matching over 12 bases. Unmatched junction bases numbered 7, after V lost 2 bases and J lost 8 bases. This CDR3 is built from 16 residues. The V gene's germline CDR1 is MNHNS and CDR2 SASEGT. The DNA of the CDR3 is TGTGCCAGCAGTGAAACCCCGGGACAGGGGGCAGACACCATATATTTT. Translation gives CASSETPGQGADTIYF.

The chain combines TRBV5-1 with TRBJ2-2; possible D gene TRBD1, 6 bases. CDR3 length: 14 residues. In germline, CDR1 is SGHRS, CDR2 YFSETQ. V lost 1 base to trimming and J lost 6 bases, with 10 bases between them. The CDR3 is CASSLSPGAGELFF. In DNA form, the CDR3 reads TGCGCCAGCAGCTTGAGTCCAGGGGCCGGGGAGCTGTTTTTT. The full variable domain, with the rest looked up from reference TRBV5-1 and TRBJ2-2, is KAGVTQTPRYLIKTRGQQVTLSCSPISGHRSVSWYQQTPGQGLQFLFEYFSETQRNKGNFPGRFSGRQFSNSRSEMNVSTLELGDSALYLCASSLSPGAGELFFGEGSRLTVL.

The CDR3 spells CASSPRSGLSYEQYF. In DNA form, the CDR3 reads TGTGCCAGCAGCCCCCGATCAGGCCTTTCCTACGAGCAGTACTTC. J is TRBJ2-7 and V is TRBV9; D is ambiguous. The CDR3 consists of 15 residues. Per germline, CDR1 SGDLS and CDR2 YYNGEE. V was pared by 4 bases and J by 1 base, with 15 bases between.

This chain uses TRBV3-1 (or the pseudogene TRBV3-2) with TRBJ2-7; D is uncertain. Trimming took 0 bases from V and 5 from J, leaving 14 bases between them. This CDR3 has 15 amino acids. The germline V gene has CDR1 LGHDT and CDR2 YNNKEL (reference sequence). CDR3 DNA sequence: TGTGCCAGCAGCCAAGAACACAGCCTCTGGCACGAGCAGTACTTC. Residues: CASSQEHSLWHEQYF.

This clone was counted only a few times. CDR3 loop: CASSPRPPGQGHEKLFF. Here the CDR3 DNA reads TGTGCCAGCTCACCGCGTCCTCCGGGACAGGGTCATGAAAAACTGTTTTTT. This chain joins TRBV18 and TRBJ1-4; 9 bases line up with TRBD1. V dropped 3 bases and J dropped 6; count of bases not matched to a gene: 11. Germline loops: CDR1 KGHSH, CDR2 LQKENI. The CDR3 extends over 17 amino acids.

CDR3 region: CASRERGHSTDTQYF. DNA for the CDR3: TGTGCCAGCAGAGAGCGGGGGCATAGCACAGATACGCAGTATTTT. The chain is built from TRBV6-5 and TRBJ2-3, with 8 bases that match TRBD2. With V trimmed by 6 bases and J by 0 bases, 5 bases remained unmatched. In germline, CDR1 is MNHEY, CDR2 SVGAGI. CDR3 size: 15 residues.

This sequence joins TRBV18 and TRBJ2-5, with 8 bases matching TRBD2. V lost 1 base to trimming and J lost 5 bases; unmatched junction nucleotides: 9. This CDR3 has 16 residues. CDR1 KGHSH and CDR2 LQKENI come from the germline V gene. CDR3 protein: CASSPLGEGLVETQYF. The CDR3 DNA follows: TGTGCCAGCTCACCACTTGGGGAGGGACTAGTGGAGACCCAGTACTTC.

V gene TRBV28 combines with J gene TRBJ2-7; D might be TRBD2 (6 bases). The CDR3 runs 14 residues. CDR1 and CDR2 (germline): MDHEN, SYDVKM. V was cut by 7 bases and J by 2 bases, with 15 bases left in between. For the CDR3, the DNA is TGTGCCAGCATGGAAGGGACTTTTACCTACGAGCAGTACTTC. This encodes CASMEGTFTYEQYF.

V gene TRBV5-1 combines with J gene TRBJ2-3, with 10 bases identical to TRBD1. Trimming at V came to 4 bases and at J to 2 bases, leaving 7 bases not matched to a gene. The CDR3 covers 16 residues. Germline lookup yields CDR1 SGHRS and CDR2 YFSETQ. The CDR3 DNA sequence: TGCGCCAGCAGCCTGGACAGGGGGGGACACACAGATACGCAGTATTTT. Translation: CASSLDRGGHTDTQYF.

The chain links TRBV7-2 to TRBJ2-1; D is possibly TRBD1 (6 bases). Trimming cost V 5 bases and J 0 bases, with 11 bases left between them. The CDR3 loop spans 15 amino acids. Germline CDR1 SGHTA, CDR2 FQGNSA. Here the CDR3 DNA reads TGTGCCAGCAGCGAAGAGGGGGACTCCTACAATGAGCAGTTCTTC. Residues: CASSEEGDSYNEQFF.

This chain connects TRBV9 to TRBJ1-6; a possible D gene is TRBD1 (6 bases). The ends were cut back, 3 bases at V and 4 bases at J, with 8 bases in the middle. CDR1 SGDLS and CDR2 YYNGEE come from the germline V gene. This CDR3 is 14 amino acids long. The CDR3 spells CASSGQAYNSPLHF. The CDR3 coding sequence is TGTGCCAGCAGCGGACAGGCGTATAATTCACCCCTCCACTTT.

This CDR3 is CASSYPHGTGNTEAFF. DNA of the CDR3: TGTGCCAGCAGTTACCCCCACGGGACAGGGAACACTGAAGCTTTCTTT. The chain couples TRBV6-2 or TRBV6-3 to TRBJ1-1; 8 bases fit TRBD1. Germline V gene lookup returns CDR1 MNHEY and CDR2 SVGEGT. The CDR3 is 16 residues long. V lost 2 bases and J lost 1; bases outside the gene matches: 6.

The V call is TRBV7-9, the J call TRBJ2-7, with a tentative D call TRBD2 (6 bases). Between the trimmed V and J ends, which lost 3 bases and 4 bases, there was a span of 13 bases. The germline gives CDR1 SEHNR, CDR2 FQNEAQ (reference sequence). The CDR3 contains 14 residues. CDR3 sequence reads: CASSFLAGGYEQYF. CDR3 coding DNA: TGTGCCAGCAGCTTCCTGGCCGGGGGTTACGAGCAGTACTTC.

The chain uses TRBV27 and TRBJ2-1; D is possibly TRBD2 (6 bases). The CDR3 spans 13 residues. With 3 bases removed from V and 7 bases from J, the gap between germline ends came to 10 bases. The germline V gene has CDR1 MNHEY and CDR2 SMNVEV (reference sequence). The CDR3 sequence: CASSLGLPNEQFF. The CDR3 DNA is TGTGCCAGCAGTTTGGGACTTCCAAATGAGCAGTTCTTC.

This clone was observed a handful of times. The V call is TRBV5-4, the J call TRBJ1-2; tentatively, D is TRBD1 (6 bases). Per germline, CDR1 SGHNT and CDR2 YYREEE (reference sequence). The CDR3 loop spans 16 amino acids. V lost 0 bases, J lost 0 bases, and 12 bases lay in between. This CDR3 reads CASSLDRAITNYGYTF. DNA for the CDR3: TGTGCCAGCAGCTTGGACAGGGCAATAACTAACTATGGCTACACCTTC.

DNA of the CDR3: TGCGCCAGCAGCCCAGGGGGTAACTATGGCTACACCTTC. It specifies CASSPGGNYGYTF. This chain connects TRBV4-3 to TRBJ1-2; 7 nucleotides match TRBD1. V dropped 4 bases and J dropped 1; count of bases not matched to a gene: 0. Germline V CDR1 and CDR2: LGHNA, YSLEER. The CDR3 length is 13 residues.

The rearrangement joins TRBV5-4 to TRBJ1-4; D is unclear. The CDR3 consists of 13 residues. V was cut by 1 base and J by 8 bases, with 9 bases left in between. Per the germline V gene, CDR1 is SGHNT and CDR2 is YYREEE (reference sequence). The CDR3 protein is CASSLQWEEKLFF. CDR3 sequence (DNA): TGTGCCAGCAGCTTGCAGTGGGAGGAAAAACTGTTTTTT.

J is TRBJ2-5 and V is TRBV27; a possible D gene is TRBD1 (6 bases). Germline loops: CDR1 MNHEY, CDR2 SMNVEV (reference sequence). This CDR3 is built from 16 residues. Trimming took 8 bases from V and 3 from J, leaving 22 bases between them. The CDR3 bases are TGTGCCAGCTCCAAGGTCGAGGGGGAACCCAAAGAGACCCAGTACTTC. Translating it yields CASSKVEGEPKETQYF.

The chain is built from TRBV7-2 and TRBJ1-5; 7 nucleotides align to TRBD1. Germline trimming cut 5 bases from V and 6 bases from J; bases unmatched to any gene: 10. Germline V gene sequence: CDR1 SGHTA, CDR2 FQGNSA. The CDR3 is 15 amino acids. The CDR3 nucleotides are TGTGCCAGCAGCCCACGACAGGGCTCAGGTCAGCCCCAGCATTTT. Translated, it gives CASSPRQGSGQPQHF. The full variable domain, with the rest looked up from reference TRBV7-2 and TRBJ1-5, is GAGVSQSPSNKVTEKGKDVELRCDPISGHTALYWYRQSLGQGLEFLIYFQGNSAPDKSGLPSDRFSAERTGGSVSTLTIQRTQQEDSAVYLCASSPRQGSGQPQHFGDGTRLSIL.